This TCR beta chain was found in a study of identical twins. There are 14 residues in the CDR3. V lost 6 bases, J lost 3 bases, and 7 bases stayed unmatched. Each CDR3 protein gets one entry after TCRdb re-called the 5' RACE reads with MiXCR. The sample has approximately 890,000 distinct CDR3 sequences, around an eighth seen once; the top ten hold 1.5% to 2%. This clonotype was seen ten or more times. The data also belong to a second study, concerning yellow fever vaccine responses in identical twins.

The rearrangement uses TRBV12-3 or TRBV12-4 and TRBJ1-2, with 7 bases aligning to TRBD1. The sequence derives from a young woman in good health. The specimen sequenced was PBMCs. This chain's CDR3 is CASREGQMYYGYTF. For the CDR3, the DNA is TGTGCCAGCAGGGAGGGACAGATGTACTATGGCTACACCTTC.